This T cell receptor (beta chain) came from a study of T cells in localized non-small cell lung cancer. The study, taken as a whole, reports: There was higher T cell clonality in uninvolved adjacent lung than in tumor, and it was highest there.

Libraries were prepared by immunoSEQ multiplex PCR; TCRdb keeps only in-frame clonotypes and omits some of them. This table has 810 or so clones, around 19% appearing once. CDR1 MNHGY and CDR2 SAAAGT come from the germline V gene. V lost 2 bases and J lost 9; bases outside the gene matches: 8. This CDR3 comprises 14 residues. On this clone itself: Its specificity is unknown.

The chain employs TRBV6-8 and TRBJ1-1; 8 positions match TRBD1. The sequence came from a female donor over 55 with stage II squamous cell lung carcinoma. Material: normal lung tissue next to the tumor, obtained before any cancer treatment. The CDR3 sequence is CASSYTDGQGKAFF. The CDR3 nucleotides are TGTGCCAGCAGTTACACCGACGGACAGGGTAAAGCTTTCTTT.